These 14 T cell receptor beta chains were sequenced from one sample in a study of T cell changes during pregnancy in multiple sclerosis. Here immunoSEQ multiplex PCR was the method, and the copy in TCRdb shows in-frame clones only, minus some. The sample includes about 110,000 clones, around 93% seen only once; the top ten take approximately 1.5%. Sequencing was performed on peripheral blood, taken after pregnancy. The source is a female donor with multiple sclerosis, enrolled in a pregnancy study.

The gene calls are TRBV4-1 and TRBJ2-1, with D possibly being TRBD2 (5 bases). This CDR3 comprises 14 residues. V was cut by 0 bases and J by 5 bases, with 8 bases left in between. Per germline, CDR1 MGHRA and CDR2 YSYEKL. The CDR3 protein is CASSQDGLHNEQFF. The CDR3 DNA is TGCGCCAGCAGCCAAGACGGACTTCACAATGAGCAGTTCTTC.

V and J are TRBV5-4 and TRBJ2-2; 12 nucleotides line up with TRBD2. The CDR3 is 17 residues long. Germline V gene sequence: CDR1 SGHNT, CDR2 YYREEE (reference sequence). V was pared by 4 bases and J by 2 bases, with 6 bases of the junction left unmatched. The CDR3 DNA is TGTGCCAGCAGCCCGGGACTAGCGGGTACCAACACCGGGGAGCTGTTTTTT. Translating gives CASSPGLAGTNTGELFF.

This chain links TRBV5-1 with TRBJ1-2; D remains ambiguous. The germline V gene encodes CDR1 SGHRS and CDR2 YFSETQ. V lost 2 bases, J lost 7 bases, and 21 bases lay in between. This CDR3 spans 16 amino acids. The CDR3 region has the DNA TGCGCCAGCAGCTTAACGGGTCTGCCTGTAAGCCGTGGCTACACCTTC. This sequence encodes CASSLTGLPVSRGYTF.

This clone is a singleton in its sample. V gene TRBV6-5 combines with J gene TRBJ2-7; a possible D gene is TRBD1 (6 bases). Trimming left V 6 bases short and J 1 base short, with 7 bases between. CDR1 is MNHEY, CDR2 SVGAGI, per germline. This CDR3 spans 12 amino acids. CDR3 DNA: TGTGCCAGCAGCAGGGGTTCCTACGAGCAGTACTTC. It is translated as CASSRGSYEQYF.

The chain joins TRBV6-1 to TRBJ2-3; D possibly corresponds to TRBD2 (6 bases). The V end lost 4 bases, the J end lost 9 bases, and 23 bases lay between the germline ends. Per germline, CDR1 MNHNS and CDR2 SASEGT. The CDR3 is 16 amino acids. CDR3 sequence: CASSVRRGSGRGTQYF. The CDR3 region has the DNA TGTGCCAGCAGTGTAAGGCGGGGATCTGGGCGTGGAACGCAGTATTTT.

The CDR3 sequence: CASSEGTSGGRDTQYF. CDR3 nucleotides: TGTGCCAGCAGCGAAGGGACTAGCGGGGGCCGGGATACGCAGTATTTT. The genes are TRBV5-4 and TRBJ2-3, with TRBD2 identical over 14 bases. CDR3 length: 16 residues. The ends lost 4 bases at V and 6 bases at J; junction bases unmatched: 7. CDR1 is SGHNT and CDR2 is YYREEE in the germline V gene (reference sequence).

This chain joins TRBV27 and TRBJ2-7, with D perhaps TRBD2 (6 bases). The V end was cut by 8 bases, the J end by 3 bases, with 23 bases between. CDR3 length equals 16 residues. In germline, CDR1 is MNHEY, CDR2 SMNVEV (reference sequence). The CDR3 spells CASGMPSGVSIYEQYF. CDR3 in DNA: TGTGCCAGCGGAATGCCCTCGGGGGTTTCCATCTACGAGCAGTACTTC.

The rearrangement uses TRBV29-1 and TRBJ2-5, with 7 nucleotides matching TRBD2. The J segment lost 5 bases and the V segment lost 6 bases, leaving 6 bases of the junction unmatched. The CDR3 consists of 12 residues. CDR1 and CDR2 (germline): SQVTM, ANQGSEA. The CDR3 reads CSVQTSDETQYF. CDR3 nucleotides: TGCAGCGTCCAAACTAGCGATGAGACCCAGTACTTC.

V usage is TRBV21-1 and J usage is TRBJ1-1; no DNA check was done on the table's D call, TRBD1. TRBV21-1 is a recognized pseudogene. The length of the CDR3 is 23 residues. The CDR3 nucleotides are TGTGCCAGCAGCAAAGGGTGTATGGCGTCAGGGGCTCTTCTAACACCCCCGAACACTGAAGCTTTCTTT. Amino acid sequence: CASSKGCMASGALLTPPNTEAFF.

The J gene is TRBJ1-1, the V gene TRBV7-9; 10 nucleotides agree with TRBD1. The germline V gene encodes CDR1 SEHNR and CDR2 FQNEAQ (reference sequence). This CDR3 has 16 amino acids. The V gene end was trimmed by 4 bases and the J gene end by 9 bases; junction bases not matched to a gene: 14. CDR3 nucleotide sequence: TGTGCCAGCAGCTATGGTGGGGGCCGGGACAGGGGTCAAGCTTTCTTT. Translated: CASSYGGGRDRGQAFF.

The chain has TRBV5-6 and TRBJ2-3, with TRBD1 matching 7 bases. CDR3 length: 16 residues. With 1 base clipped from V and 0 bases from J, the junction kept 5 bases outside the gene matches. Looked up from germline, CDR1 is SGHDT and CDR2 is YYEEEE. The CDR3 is CASSLYRGQSTDTQYF. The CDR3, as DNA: TGTGCCAGCAGCTTGTATAGGGGGCAAAGCACAGATACGCAGTATTTT. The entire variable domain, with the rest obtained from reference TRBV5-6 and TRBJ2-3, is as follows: DAGVTQSPTHLIKTRGQQVTLRCSPKSGHDTVSWYQQALGQGPQFIFQYYEEEERQRGNFPDRFSGHQFPNYSSELNVNALLLGDSALYLCASSLYRGQSTDTQYFGPGTRLTVL.

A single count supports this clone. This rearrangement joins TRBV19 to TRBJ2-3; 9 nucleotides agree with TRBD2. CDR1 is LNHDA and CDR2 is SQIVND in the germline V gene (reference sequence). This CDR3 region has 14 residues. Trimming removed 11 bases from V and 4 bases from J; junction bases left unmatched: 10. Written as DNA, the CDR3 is TGTGCCTCTAGATCTAGCGGGGTATCAGATACGCAGTATTTT. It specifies CASRSSGVSDTQYF.

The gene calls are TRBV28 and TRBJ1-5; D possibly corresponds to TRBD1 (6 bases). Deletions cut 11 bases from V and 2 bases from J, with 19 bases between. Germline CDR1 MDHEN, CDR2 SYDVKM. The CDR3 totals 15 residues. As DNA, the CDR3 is TGTGCCGGAAGACGGGCACAGGGCCGCAATCAGCCCCAGCATTTT. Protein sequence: CAGRRAQGRNQPQHF. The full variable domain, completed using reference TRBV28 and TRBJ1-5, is DVKVTQSSRYLVKRTGEKVFLECVQDMDHENMFWYRQDPGLGLRLIYFSYDVKMKEKGDIPEGYSVSREKKERFSLILESASTNQTSMYLCAGRRAQGRNQPQHFGDGTRLSIL.

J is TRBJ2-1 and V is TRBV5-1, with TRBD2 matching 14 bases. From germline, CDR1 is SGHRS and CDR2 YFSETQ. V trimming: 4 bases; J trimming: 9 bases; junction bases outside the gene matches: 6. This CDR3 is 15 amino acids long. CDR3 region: CASSPGLAGASEQFF. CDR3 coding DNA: TGCGCCAGCAGCCCGGGACTAGCGGGAGCCAGTGAGCAGTTCTTC.